Listed here are 16 T cell receptor beta chains from one sample, sequenced in a study of tumor-infiltrating lymphocytes in oesophageal squamous cell carcinoma. TCRdb re-derived calls from the PCR reads in MiXCR, one entry per CDR3 protein. Of 10,000 or so distinct CDR3 sequences listed, around three fifths are singletons. The sequencing sample was made of esophageal tumor tissue. The source of these receptors is a male donor with esophageal squamous cell carcinoma.

Here the CDR3 reads CASSLQQGSTGELFF. The CDR3 region has the DNA TGTGCCAGCAGCTTACAACAGGGGAGCACCGGGGAGCTGTTTTTT. J is TRBJ2-2 and V is TRBV7-6; 7 nucleotides agree with TRBD1. Trimming took 2 bases from V and 4 from J; bases not matched to a gene: 4. CDR3 size: 15 residues. Germline V gene data show CDR1 as SGHVS and CDR2 as FNYEAQ.

This chain links TRBV7-2 with TRBJ1-1; weak D call: TRBD1 (5 bases). Germline values: CDR1 SGHTA, CDR2 FQGNSA. The CDR3 runs 15 residues. V lost 1 base and J lost 3, with 12 bases in between. CDR3 region: CASSLEGLQDTEAFF. CDR3 DNA sequence: TGTGCCAGCAGCTTAGAAGGGTTACAGGACACTGAAGCTTTCTTT.

J is TRBJ2-7 and V is TRBV7-2; TRBD2 matches at 11 bases. The CDR3 extends over 15 amino acids. Unmatched junction bases numbered 2, after V lost 1 base and J lost 3 bases. Germline CDR1 and CDR2: SGHTA and FQGNSA. DNA for the CDR3: TGTGCCAGCAGCTTAGAACTAGCGGGGGACTACGAGCAGTACTTC. This codes for CASSLELAGDYEQYF.

The chain has TRBV7-2 and TRBJ2-3, with unresolved D. The end of the DNA aligns better with TRBJ2-5, so the J call may be wrong. CDR1 is SGHTA and CDR2 is FQGNSA in the germline V gene. This CDR3 contains 13 residues. Here the CDR3 DNA reads TGTGCCAGCAGCTTGGTGGGTGGCGAGACCCAGTACTTC. It is translated as CASSLVGGETQYF.

This chain connects TRBV6-2 or TRBV6-3 to TRBJ1-2; D is unclear. V shed 5 bases and J shed 2 bases, with 12 bases lying between them. CDR3 length: 14 residues. Germline V CDR1 and CDR2: MNHEY, SVGEGT. CDR3 coding DNA: TGTGCCAGCAGTGTACGACGGGTGAACTATGGCTACACCTTC. Translation: CASSVRRVNYGYTF.

Written as DNA, the CDR3 is TGTGCCAGCAGCTTAGAACAACTTCTGGCCAATGAGCAGTACTTC. Translated: CASSLEQLLANEQYF. The chain carries TRBV7-8 and TRBJ2-3; no clear D gene. The closer fit of TRBJ2-7 to the DNA end suggests the J call may be wrong. The CDR3 is 15 residues long. Germline loops: CDR1 SGHVS, CDR2 FQNEAQ.

The chain has TRBV7-2 and TRBJ2-5; 7 bases are shared with TRBD2. Judging by the DNA end, TRBJ2-1 fits better; the J call may be wrong. The germline V gene has CDR1 SGHTA and CDR2 FQGNSA. The CDR3 runs to 16 residues. Written as DNA, the CDR3 is TGTGCCAGCAGCACCAGTGCGGCGGGAGTTGGCAATGAGCAGTTCTTC. Its protein is CASSTSAAGVGNEQFF.

This chain connects TRBV28 to TRBJ1-5; 8 nucleotides line up with TRBD1. The CDR3 is 16 residues long. V shed 2 bases, J shed 5 bases, and the junction held 8 bases outside the gene matches. Germline V gene data show CDR1 as MDHEN and CDR2 as SYDVKM. The CDR3 here is CASSLAGRGPDQPQHF. The CDR3 DNA sequence: TGTGCCAGCAGTTTAGCGGGCAGGGGGCCAGATCAGCCCCAGCATTTT.

The sample holds one count of this clonotype. The V call is TRBV12-3 or TRBV12-4, the J call TRBJ2-5; 8 nucleotides line up with TRBD1. This CDR3 region has 14 residues. Trimming at V came to 6 bases and at J to 5 bases, leaving 8 bases not matched to a gene. CDR3 sequence reads: CASSQQGGRETQYF. The CDR3 nucleotides are TGTGCCAGCAGCCAACAGGGGGGTCGGGAGACCCAGTACTTC.

Ten or more counts support this clonotype. This chain links TRBV27 with TRBJ2-1; TRBD1 matches at 10 bases. The V gene end was trimmed by 6 bases and the J gene end by 7 bases; junction bases not matched to a gene: 6. Germline CDR1 reads MNHEY; CDR2 reads SMNVEV (reference sequence). This CDR3 comprises 14 residues. As DNA, the CDR3 is TGTGCCAGCAGAAGTGGGACAGGGGTGAATGAGCAGTTCTTC. Residues: CASRSGTGVNEQFF.

The chain employs TRBV7-6 and TRBJ2-7; D possibly corresponds to TRBD2 (5 bases). This CDR3 has 15 amino acids. Germline V gives CDR1 SGHVS, CDR2 FNYEAQ. The ends were cut back, 5 bases at V and 7 bases at J, with 21 bases in the middle. The CDR3 is CASSRSLVSYNEQYF. The DNA for the CDR3 is TGTGCCAGCAGCCGTTCACTAGTGAGTTACAATGAGCAGTACTTC.

The CDR3 coding sequence is TGTGCCAGCAGACTAGACACTAATGAGCAGTTCTTC. Protein: CASRLDTNEQFF. The V and J genes are TRBV6-1 and TRBJ2-1, with D maybe TRBD2 (5 bases). CDR3 size: 12 residues. Germline V gene lookup returns CDR1 MNHNS and CDR2 SASEGT. V lost 6 bases to trimming and J lost 7 bases, with 10 bases between them.

In its sample, this clonotype ranks as medium-sized. This chain links TRBV6-1 with TRBJ2-6; D is ambiguous. Germline V gene sequence: CDR1 MNHNS, CDR2 SASEGT. The CDR3 consists of 13 residues. V lost 6 bases and J lost 0, with 3 bases in between. The DNA of the CDR3 is TGTGCCAGCAGCATCTCTGGGGCCAACGTCCTGACTTTC. It specifies CASSISGANVLTF.

The CDR3 sequence: CASTTGHNEQFF. CDR3 in DNA: TGTGCCAGCACGACAGGGCACAATGAGCAGTTCTTC. V is TRBV6-8 and J is TRBJ2-1; the match to TRBD1 covers 7 bases. The CDR3 contains 12 residues. From germline, CDR1 is MNHGY and CDR2 SAAAGT. V was clipped by 7 bases and J by 5 bases; unmatched bases: 2.

The chain uses TRBV7-2 and TRBJ2-3; TRBD2 agrees at 7 bases. Germline V gene data show CDR1 as SGHTA and CDR2 as FQGNSA. After removal of 11 bases from V and 3 bases from J, the junction contained 11 bases not matched to a gene. The CDR3 loop spans 14 amino acids. CDR3: CASGGRPTTDTQYF. The DNA of the CDR3 is TGTGCCTCCGGGGGGAGACCCACAACAGATACGCAGTATTTT.

This clonotype has just one count. V is TRBV7-2 and J is TRBJ2-7; 9 bases align to TRBD2. The end of the DNA is better explained by TRBJ2-1, so the J call may be wrong. The CDR3 totals 17 residues. CDR1 and CDR2 from the germline V gene are SGHTA and FQGNSA. In DNA, the CDR3 is TGTGCCAGCAGCTTAGTCTCTAGCGGGATCTCCTACAATGAGCAGTTCTTC. Translation gives CASSLVSSGISYNEQFF.